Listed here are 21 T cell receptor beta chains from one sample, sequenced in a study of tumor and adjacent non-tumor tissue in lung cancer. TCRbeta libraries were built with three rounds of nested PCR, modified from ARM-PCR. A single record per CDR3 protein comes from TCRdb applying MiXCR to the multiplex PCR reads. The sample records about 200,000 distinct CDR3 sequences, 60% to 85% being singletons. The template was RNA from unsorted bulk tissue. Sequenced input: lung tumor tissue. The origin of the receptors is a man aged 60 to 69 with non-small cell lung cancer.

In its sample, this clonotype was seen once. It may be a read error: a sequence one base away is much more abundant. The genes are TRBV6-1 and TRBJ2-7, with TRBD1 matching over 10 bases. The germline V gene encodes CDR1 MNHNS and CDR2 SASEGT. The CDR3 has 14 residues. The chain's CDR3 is CDTAGDRGTKEQYF. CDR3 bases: TGTGACACGGCCGGGGACAGGGGAACAAAGGAGCAGTACTTC.

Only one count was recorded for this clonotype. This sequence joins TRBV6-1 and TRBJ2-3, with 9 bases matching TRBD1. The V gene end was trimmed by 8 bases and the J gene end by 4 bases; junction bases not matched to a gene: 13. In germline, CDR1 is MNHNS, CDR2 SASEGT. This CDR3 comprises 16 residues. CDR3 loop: CASGSAPGQGADTQYF. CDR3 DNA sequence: TGTGCCAGCGGTTCAGCTCCGGGACAGGGAGCAGATACGCAGTATTTT.

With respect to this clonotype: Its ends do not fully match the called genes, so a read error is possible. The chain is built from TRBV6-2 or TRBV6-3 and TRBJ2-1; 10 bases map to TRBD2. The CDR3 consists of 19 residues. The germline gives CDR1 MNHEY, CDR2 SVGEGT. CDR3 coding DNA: TGTACCAGCAGTTACCCATACTATGCTAGCGGGAGTTCTGGCAATGAGCAGTTCTTC. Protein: CTSSYPYYASGSSGNEQFF.

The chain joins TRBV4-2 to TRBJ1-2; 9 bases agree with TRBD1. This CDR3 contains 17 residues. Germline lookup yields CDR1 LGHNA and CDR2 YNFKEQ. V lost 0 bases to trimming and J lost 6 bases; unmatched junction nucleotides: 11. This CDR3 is CASSQDTGGASGNGYTF. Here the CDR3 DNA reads TGTGCCAGCAGCCAAGACACAGGGGGCGCCTCTGGTAATGGCTACACCTTC.

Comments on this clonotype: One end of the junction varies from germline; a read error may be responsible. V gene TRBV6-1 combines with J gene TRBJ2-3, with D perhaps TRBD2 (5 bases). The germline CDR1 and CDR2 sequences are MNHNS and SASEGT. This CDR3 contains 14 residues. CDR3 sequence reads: CASSEWGSADTEYF. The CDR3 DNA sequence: TGTGCGAGCAGTGAATGGGGTAGCGCAGATACGGAGTATTTT.

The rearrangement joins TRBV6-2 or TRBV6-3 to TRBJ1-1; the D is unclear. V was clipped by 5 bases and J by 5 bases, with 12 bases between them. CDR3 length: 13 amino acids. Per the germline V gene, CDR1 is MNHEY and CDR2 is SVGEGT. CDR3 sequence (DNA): TGTGCCAGCAGTAGAGACGGGTCTACTGAAGCTTTCTTT. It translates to CASSRDGSTEAFF.

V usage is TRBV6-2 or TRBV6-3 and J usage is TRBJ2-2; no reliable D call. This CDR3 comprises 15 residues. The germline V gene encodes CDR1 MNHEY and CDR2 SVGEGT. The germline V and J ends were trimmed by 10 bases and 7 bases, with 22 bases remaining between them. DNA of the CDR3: TGTGCCACCTCCCAAATTAGGATGACGGGCGGGGAGCTGTTTTTT. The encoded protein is CATSQIRMTGGELFF.

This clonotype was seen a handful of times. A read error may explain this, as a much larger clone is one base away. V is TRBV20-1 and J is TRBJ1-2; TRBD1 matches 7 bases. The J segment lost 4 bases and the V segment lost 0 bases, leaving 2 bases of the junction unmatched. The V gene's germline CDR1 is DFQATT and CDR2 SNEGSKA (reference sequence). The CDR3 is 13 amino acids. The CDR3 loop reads CSARDAGGYGYTF. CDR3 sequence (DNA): TGCAGTGCTAGAGATGCAGGGGGCTATGGCTACACCTTC.

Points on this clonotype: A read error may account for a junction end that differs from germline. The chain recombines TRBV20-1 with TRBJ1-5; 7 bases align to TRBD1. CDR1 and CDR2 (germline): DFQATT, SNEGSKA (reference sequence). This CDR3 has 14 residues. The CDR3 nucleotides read TGCAGTGTTAGAGCATTAGGGGGCTGGCAGCCCCAGCATTTT. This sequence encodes CSVRALGGWQPQHF.

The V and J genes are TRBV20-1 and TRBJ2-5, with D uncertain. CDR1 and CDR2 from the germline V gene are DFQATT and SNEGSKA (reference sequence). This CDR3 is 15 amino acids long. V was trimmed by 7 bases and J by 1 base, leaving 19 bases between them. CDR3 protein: CSVRDIRILQETQYF. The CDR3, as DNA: TGCAGTGTTAGGGATATCCGGATCCTCCAAGAGACCCAGTACTTC.

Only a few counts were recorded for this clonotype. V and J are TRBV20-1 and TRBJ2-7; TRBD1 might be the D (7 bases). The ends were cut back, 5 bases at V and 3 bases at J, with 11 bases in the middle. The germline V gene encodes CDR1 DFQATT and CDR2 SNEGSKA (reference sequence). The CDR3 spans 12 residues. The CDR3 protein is CSAHQGGYEQYF. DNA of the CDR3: TGCAGTGCTCACCAGGGGGGCTACGAGCAGTACTTC.

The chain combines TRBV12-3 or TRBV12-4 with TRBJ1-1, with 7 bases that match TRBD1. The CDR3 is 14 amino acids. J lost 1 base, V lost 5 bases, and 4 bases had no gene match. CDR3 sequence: CASSPRQGNTEAFF. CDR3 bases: TGTGCCAGCAGTCCTCGACAGGGGAACACTGAAGCTTTCTTT.

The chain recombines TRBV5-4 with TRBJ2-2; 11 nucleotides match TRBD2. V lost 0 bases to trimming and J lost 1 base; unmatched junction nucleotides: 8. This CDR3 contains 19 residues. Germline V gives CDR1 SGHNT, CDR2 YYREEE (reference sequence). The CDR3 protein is CASSLGILAGDMNTGELFF. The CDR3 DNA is TGTGCCAGCAGCTTGGGAATACTAGCGGGGGACATGAACACCGGGGAGCTGTTTTTT.

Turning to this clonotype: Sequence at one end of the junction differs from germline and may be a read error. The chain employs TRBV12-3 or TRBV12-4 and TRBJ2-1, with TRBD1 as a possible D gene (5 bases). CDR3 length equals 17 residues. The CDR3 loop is CANSFLKGPIGGHEQFF. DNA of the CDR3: TGTGCCAACAGTTTTCTGAAGGGGCCTATAGGTGGCCATGAGCAGTTCTTC.

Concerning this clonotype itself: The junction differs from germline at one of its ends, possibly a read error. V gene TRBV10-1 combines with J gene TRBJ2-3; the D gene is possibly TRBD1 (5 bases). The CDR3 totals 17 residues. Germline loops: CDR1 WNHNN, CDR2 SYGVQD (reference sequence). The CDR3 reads CASSERRQLQPTDTRYF. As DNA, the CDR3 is TGCGCCAGCAGTGAGCGCCGACAATTGCAACCGACAGATACGCGGTATTTC.

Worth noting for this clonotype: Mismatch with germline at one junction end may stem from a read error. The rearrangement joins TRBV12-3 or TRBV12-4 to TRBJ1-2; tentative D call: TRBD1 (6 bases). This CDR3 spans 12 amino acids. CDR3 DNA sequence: TGTGTCAGCAGTTTGGGGGGCTCCCTCCACACCTTT. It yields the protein CVSSLGGSLHTF.

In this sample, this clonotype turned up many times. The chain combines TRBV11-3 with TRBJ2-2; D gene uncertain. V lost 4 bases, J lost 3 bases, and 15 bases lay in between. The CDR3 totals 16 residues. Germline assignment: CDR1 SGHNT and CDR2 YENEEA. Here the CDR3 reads CASSSPLGRDTGELFF. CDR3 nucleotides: TGTGCCAGCAGCTCCCCCCTAGGTCGCGACACCGGGGAGCTGTTTTTT.

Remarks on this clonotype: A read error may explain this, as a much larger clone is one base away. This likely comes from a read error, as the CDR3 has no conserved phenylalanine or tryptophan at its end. The CDR3 loop is CSAKGAGTALSYTL. Written as DNA, the CDR3 is TGCAGTGCTAAGGGAGCCGGGACAGCTTTGAGCTACACCTTA. The chain couples TRBV20-1 to TRBJ1-2; 7 nucleotides line up with TRBD1. This CDR3 contains 14 residues. From germline, CDR1 is DFQATT and CDR2 SNEGSKA (reference sequence). V trimming: 4 bases; J trimming: 9 bases; junction bases outside the gene matches: 14.

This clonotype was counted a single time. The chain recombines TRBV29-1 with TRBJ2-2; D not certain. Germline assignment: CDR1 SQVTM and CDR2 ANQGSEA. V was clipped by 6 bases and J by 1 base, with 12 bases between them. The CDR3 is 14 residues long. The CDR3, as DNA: TGCAGCGTCCAGGCACATGGGAACACCGGGGAGCTGTTTTTT. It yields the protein CSVQAHGNTGELFF.

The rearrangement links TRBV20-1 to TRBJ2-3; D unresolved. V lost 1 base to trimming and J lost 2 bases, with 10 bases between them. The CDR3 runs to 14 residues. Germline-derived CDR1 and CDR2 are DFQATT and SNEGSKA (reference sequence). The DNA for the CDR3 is TGCAGTGCTAGAGCCGCTGGGTACACAGATACGCAGTATTTT. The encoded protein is CSARAAGYTDTQYF.

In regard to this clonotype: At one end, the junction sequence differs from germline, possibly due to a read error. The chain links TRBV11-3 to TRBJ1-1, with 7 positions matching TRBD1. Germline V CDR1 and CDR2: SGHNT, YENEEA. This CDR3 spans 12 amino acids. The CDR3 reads CAGSLQGTEAFF. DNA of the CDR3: TGTGCCGGCAGCTTACAGGGGACTGAAGCTTTCTTT.